The 15 T cell receptor beta chains below were found in one sample sequenced in a study of T cell responses to AZD1222 COVID-19 vaccine. Generated by immunoSEQ multiplex PCR, the TCRdb table keeps only in-frame clones and is missing some. The profile shows 150,000 or so clones, 75% to 90% of them singletons. Sequenced material: peripheral blood, taken after recovery from COVID-19. The receptors stem from an adult who had recovered from COVID-19.

The rearrangement uses TRBV28 and TRBJ1-4; 11 bases line up with TRBD1. CDR3 length: 15 residues. Trimming at V came to 4 bases and at J to 8 bases, leaving 6 bases not matched to a gene. The germline V gene has CDR1 MDHEN and CDR2 SYDVKM. This chain's CDR3 is CASSSPGQGGEKLFF. The CDR3 DNA follows: TGTGCCAGCAGTTCGCCGGGACAGGGGGGAGAAAAACTGTTTTTT.

This clone was seen just once. The CDR3 nucleotides are TGTGCCAGCAGCCTTCGTGACAGAACAGATGGCTACACCTTC. Protein: CASSLRDRTDGYTF. The V gene is TRBV6-5, the J gene TRBJ1-2, with D possibly matching TRBD1 (5 bases). There are 14 residues in the CDR3. CDR1 and CDR2 (germline): MNHEY, SVGAGI. V lost 6 bases, J lost 6 bases, and 17 bases lay in between.

The chain carries TRBV6-1 and TRBJ2-7; D might be TRBD2 (5 bases). This CDR3 spans 14 amino acids. Trimming removed 2 bases at V and 0 bases at J, with 8 bases between. CDR1 is MNHNS, CDR2 SASEGT, per germline. The CDR3 loop reads CASSERRSSYEQYF. DNA for the CDR3: TGTGCCAGCAGTGAAAGGAGGAGCTCCTACGAGCAGTACTTC.

CDR3 coding DNA: TGCAGTGCTAGTCGAGTAGCGGGAGGGCCGCGGGAGACCCAGTACTTC. Protein product: CSASRVAGGPRETQYF. The J gene is TRBJ2-5, the V gene TRBV20-1, with 11 bases that match TRBD2. Germline values: CDR1 DFQATT, CDR2 SNEGSKA (reference sequence). The V segment lost 3 bases and the J segment 5 bases; nucleotides outside the gene matches: 11. The CDR3 runs 16 residues.

The V gene is TRBV5-1, the J gene TRBJ2-7; D gene ambiguous. Germline V lookup: CDR1 SGHRS, CDR2 YFSETQ. V shed 7 bases and J shed 2 bases, with 19 bases lying between them. CDR3 length: 15 residues. CDR3 nucleotides: TGCGCCAGCTCGCCCGGGCACGGAGAAACCTACGAGCAGTACTTC. Protein product: CASSPGHGETYEQYF.

This clone was recorded once. The V and J genes are TRBV12-3 or TRBV12-4 and TRBJ2-1; possibly TRBD1 or TRBD2 for D (5 bases each). Between the trimmed V and J ends, which lost 5 bases and 9 bases, there was a span of 11 bases. The CDR3 has 12 amino acids. CDR3 bases: TGTGCCAGCAGTGGGGACCTGGGTGAGCAGTTCTTC. Its protein product is CASSGDLGEQFF.

This sequence joins TRBV7-9 and TRBJ2-7; 8 nucleotides agree with TRBD2. The CDR3 length is 15 residues. From germline, CDR1 is SEHNR and CDR2 FQNEAQ (reference sequence). The V and J ends lost 5 bases and 0 bases, in that order; junction bases with no gene match: 6. In DNA, the CDR3 is TGTGCCAGCAGCCGCGGGGGGACGAGCTCCTACGAGCAGTACTTC. Protein sequence: CASSRGGTSSYEQYF. Together with reference TRBV7-9 and TRBJ2-7, the CDR3 gives the full variable domain: DTGVSQNPRHKITKRGQNVTFRCDPISEHNRLYWYRQTLGQGPEFLTYFQNEAQLEKSRLLSDRFSAERPKGSFSTLEIQRTEQGDSAMYLCASSRGGTSSYEQYFGPGTRLTVT.

The V gene is TRBV4-2, the J gene TRBJ2-5, with D perhaps TRBD2 (6 bases). V lost 5 bases and J lost 4, with 17 bases in between. This CDR3 is 15 amino acids long. Germline V gene lookup returns CDR1 LGHNA and CDR2 YNFKEQ. As DNA, the CDR3 is TGTGCCAGCAGCGCGCGGGGTCCTGGCGTAGAGACCCAGTACTTC. It specifies CASSARGPGVETQYF.

This clone was observed a single time. The V gene is TRBV6-5, the J gene TRBJ1-1; no clear D gene. CDR3 size: 14 residues. Trimming stripped 6 bases from V and 1 base from J, with 12 bases between. Germline CDR1 MNHEY, CDR2 SVGAGI. CDR3 region: CASRSDVGNTEAFF. DNA of the CDR3: TGTGCCAGCAGGTCGGACGTTGGGAACACTGAAGCTTTCTTT.

CDR3 in DNA: TGCGCCAGCAAACAGGCCTGGCGGGGGACACAAGAGACCCAGTACTTC. This encodes CASKQAWRGTQETQYF. The V call is TRBV5-1, the J call TRBJ2-5; a possible D gene is TRBD2 (7 bases). V lost 6 bases to trimming and J lost 2 bases, with 20 bases between them. The CDR3 spans 16 residues. CDR1 is SGHRS, CDR2 YFSETQ, per germline.

V and J are TRBV10-3 and TRBJ1-1; TRBD1 aligns across 8 bases. The CDR3 is made up of 14 amino acids. The trim removed 5 bases at V and 3 bases at J, leaving 5 bases unmatched. Germline values: CDR1 ENHRY, CDR2 SYGVKD. CDR3 bases: TGTGCCATCAGTACCACAGGGGGGGACACTGAAGCTTTCTTT. Translated: CAISTTGGDTEAFF.

V usage is TRBV25-1 and J usage is TRBJ2-5, with D possibly matching TRBD1 (5 bases). The CDR3 is 13 amino acids. Germline V gives CDR1 MGHDK, CDR2 SYGVNS. The V gene lost 2 bases and the J gene lost 5 bases, with 9 bases spanning the gap. As DNA, the CDR3 is TGTGCCAGCAGTGAAGGGGCGCGGGAGACCCAGTACTTC. This gives the protein CASSEGARETQYF.

This sequence joins TRBV10-2 and TRBJ2-3; D may be TRBD1 or TRBD2 (6 bases each). Germline CDR1 and CDR2: WSHSY and SAAADI. V shed 0 bases and J shed 6 bases, with 13 bases lying between them. There are 15 residues in the CDR3. The CDR3 loop is CASSESRGALDTQYF. In DNA form, the CDR3 reads TGCGCCAGCAGTGAGTCTAGGGGGGCGCTGGATACGCAGTATTTT.

The chain uses TRBV27 and TRBJ2-1; 9 positions agree with TRBD2. Trimming removed 4 bases from V and 7 bases from J; junction bases left unmatched: 11. Germline lookup yields CDR1 MNHEY and CDR2 SMNVEV (reference sequence). This CDR3 has 16 residues. The CDR3 region has the DNA TGTGCCAGCAGTTACCTACGGGCGGGAGGGCCAAATGAGCAGTTCTTC. It encodes CASSYLRAGGPNEQFF.

The V call is TRBV28, the J call TRBJ1-1; D possibly corresponds to TRBD1 (6 bases). The germline V and J ends were trimmed by 5 bases and 0 bases, with 13 bases remaining between them. Germline loops: CDR1 MDHEN, CDR2 SYDVKM. The CDR3 runs 15 residues. CDR3 region: CASSIIGDMNTEAFF. The CDR3 coding sequence is TGTGCCAGCAGTATAATCGGGGACATGAACACTGAAGCTTTCTTT.